The clone carrying this T cell receptor (beta chain) showed up just a few times. Its specificity is not known. These data come from a study of spatial heterogeneity in lung cancer. The wider study: A total of around 76 untreated early-stage non-small cell lung cancer patients served as donors. Beta-chain sequences were consistently detected more often than alpha-chain sequences.

TCR cDNA molecules each had a unique molecular identifier. MiXCR was run by TCRdb on the 5' RACE reads, yielding one entry per CDR3 protein. The table shows around 47,000 distinct CDR3 sequences, with 7.4% occurring only once. This CDR3 spans 14 amino acids. Germline-derived CDR1 and CDR2 are SGHRS and YFSETQ. Trimming stripped 4 bases from V and 0 bases from J, with 9 bases between. Time point defined: blood at routine non-recurrence follow-up after resection. Sequencing was performed on whole RNA extracted from tumor and nontumor lung tissue, or from frozen PBMC, and the material was left unsorted. Study outcomes and limitations: Blood showed ubiquitous tumor TCRs more often at resection than at routine follow-up.

This TCR was sampled from a female donor with early-stage non-small cell lung cancer. The chain uses TRBV5-1 and TRBJ2-3; maybe TRBD1 (5 bases). This sample comprised PBMCs, obtained at follow-up. This chain's CDR3 is CASSGAASTDTQYF. The CDR3 region has the DNA TGCGCCAGCAGCGGGGCAGCTAGCACAGATACGCAGTATTTT.